This TCR beta chain comes out of a study of blood T cell repertoires in COVID-19. As originally analysed: Researchers report that nucleated cell counts were estimated from reference gene primer amplification. TCRdb's table, derived via immunoSEQ multiplex PCR, lists solely in-frame clones and lacks some. For V, J and clone size, that table is used; D and trimming come from the DNA. The sample shows about 120,000 clones, around 87% of them seen only once. This CDR3 is built from 14 residues. Germline CDR1 SGHRS, CDR2 YFSETQ. The V end lost 2 bases, the J end lost 2 bases, and 11 bases lay between the germline ends.

The chain combines TRBV5-1 with TRBJ2-7; D possibly corresponds to TRBD2 (6 bases). The sequenced sample was peripheral blood. The receptor was isolated from a man in his fifties or sixties with acute or convalescent COVID-19. The CDR3 DNA is TGCGCCAGCAGCTTTGGCGCGGGGACCTACGAGCAGTACTTC. Translated: CASSFGAGTYEQYF.